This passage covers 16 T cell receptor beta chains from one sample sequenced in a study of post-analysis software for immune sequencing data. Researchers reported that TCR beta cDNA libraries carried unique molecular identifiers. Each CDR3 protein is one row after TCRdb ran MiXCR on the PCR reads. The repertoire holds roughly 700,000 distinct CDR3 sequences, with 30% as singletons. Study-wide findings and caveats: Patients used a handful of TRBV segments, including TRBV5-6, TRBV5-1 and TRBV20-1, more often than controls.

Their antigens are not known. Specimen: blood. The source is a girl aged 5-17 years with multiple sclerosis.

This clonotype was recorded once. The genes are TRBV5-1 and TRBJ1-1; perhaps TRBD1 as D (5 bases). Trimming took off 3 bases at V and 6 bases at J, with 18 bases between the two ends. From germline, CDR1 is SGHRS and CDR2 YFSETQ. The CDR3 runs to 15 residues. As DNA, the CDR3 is TGCGCCAGCAGCTCCAGGGTTCGAGGTAGCGCTGAAGCTTTCTTT. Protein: CASSSRVRGSAEAFF. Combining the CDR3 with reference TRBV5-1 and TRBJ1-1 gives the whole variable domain KAGVTQTPRYLIKTRGQQVTLSCSPISGHRSVSWYQQTPGQGLQFLFEYFSETQRNKGNFPGRFSGRQFSNSRSEMNVSTLELGDSALYLCASSSRVRGSAEAFFGQGTRLTVV.

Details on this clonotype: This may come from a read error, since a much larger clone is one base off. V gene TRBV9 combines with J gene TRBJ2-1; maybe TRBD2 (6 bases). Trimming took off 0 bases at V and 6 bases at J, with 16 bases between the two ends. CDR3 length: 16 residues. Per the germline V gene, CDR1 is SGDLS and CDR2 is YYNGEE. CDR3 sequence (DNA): TGTGCCAGCAGCGTAGGGGCTAGCGCCTATTGCAATGAGCAGTTCTTC. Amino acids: CASSVGASAYCNEQFF.

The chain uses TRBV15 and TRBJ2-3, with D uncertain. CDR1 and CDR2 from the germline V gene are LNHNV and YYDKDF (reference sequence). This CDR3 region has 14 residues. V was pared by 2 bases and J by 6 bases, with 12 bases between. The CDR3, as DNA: TGTGCCACCAGCAGACCCACTTCTGTGGATACGCAGTATTTT. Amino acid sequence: CATSRPTSVDTQYF.

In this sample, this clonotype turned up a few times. CDR3 in DNA: TGTGCCACCAGCCTGGGTGCGGGGGCAGATACGCAGTATTTT. Amino acid sequence: CATSLGAGADTQYF. This rearrangement joins TRBV15 to TRBJ2-3; TRBD2 matches 7 bases. The V gene's germline CDR1 is LNHNV and CDR2 YYDKDF (reference sequence). V trimming: 5 bases; J trimming: 4 bases; junction bases outside the gene matches: 6. The CDR3 is 14 residues long.

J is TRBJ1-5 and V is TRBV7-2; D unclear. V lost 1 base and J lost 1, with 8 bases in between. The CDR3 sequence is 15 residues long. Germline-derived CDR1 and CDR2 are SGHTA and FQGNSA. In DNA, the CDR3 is TGTGCCAGCAGCTTAGGTGGCAGGAGCAATCAGCCCCAGCATTTT. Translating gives CASSLGGRSNQPQHF.

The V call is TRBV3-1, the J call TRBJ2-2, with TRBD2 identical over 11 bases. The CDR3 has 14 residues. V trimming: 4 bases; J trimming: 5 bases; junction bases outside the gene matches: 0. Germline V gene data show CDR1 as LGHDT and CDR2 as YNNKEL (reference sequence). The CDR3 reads CASSRTSGTGELFF. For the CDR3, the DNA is TGTGCCAGCAGCCGGACTAGCGGGACCGGGGAGCTGTTTTTT.

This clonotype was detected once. CDR3 bases: TGTGCCAGCAGCCCCGGCAGAAAAGAAAAACTGTTTTTT. This sequence encodes CASSPGRKEKLFF. V and J are TRBV28 and TRBJ1-4, with unresolved D. V shed 6 bases and J shed 8 bases, with 13 bases lying between them. There are 13 residues in the CDR3. The germline CDR1 and CDR2 sequences are MDHEN and SYDVKM.

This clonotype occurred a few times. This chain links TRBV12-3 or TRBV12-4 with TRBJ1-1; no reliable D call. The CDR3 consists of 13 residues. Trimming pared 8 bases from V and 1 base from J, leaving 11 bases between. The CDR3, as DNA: TGTGCCAGCCGGTCGCTGGGGAACACTGAAGCTTTCTTT. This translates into CASRSLGNTEAFF.

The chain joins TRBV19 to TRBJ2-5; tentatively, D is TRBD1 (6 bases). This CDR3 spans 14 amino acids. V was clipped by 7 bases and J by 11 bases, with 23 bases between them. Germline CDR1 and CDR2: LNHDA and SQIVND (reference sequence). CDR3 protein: CASIDRGGFNEQYF. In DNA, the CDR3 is TGTGCCAGTATTGACCGAGGGGGATTCAATGAGCAGTACTTC.

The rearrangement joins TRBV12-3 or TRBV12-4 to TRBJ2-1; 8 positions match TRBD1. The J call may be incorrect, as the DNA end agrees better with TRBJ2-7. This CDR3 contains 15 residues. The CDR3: CASREGQALYNEQYF. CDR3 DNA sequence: TGTGCCAGCAGAGAGGGACAGGCCCTCTACAATGAGCAGTACTTC.

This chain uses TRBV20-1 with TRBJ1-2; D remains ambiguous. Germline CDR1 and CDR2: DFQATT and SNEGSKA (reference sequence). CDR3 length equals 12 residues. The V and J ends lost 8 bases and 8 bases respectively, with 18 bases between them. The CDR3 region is CSTISGPGGYTF. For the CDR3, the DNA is TGCAGTACTATTAGTGGACCGGGGGGCTACACCTTC.

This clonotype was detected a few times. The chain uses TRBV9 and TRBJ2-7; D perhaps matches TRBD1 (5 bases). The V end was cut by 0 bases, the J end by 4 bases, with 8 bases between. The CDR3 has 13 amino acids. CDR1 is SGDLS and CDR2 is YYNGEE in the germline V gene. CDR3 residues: CASSVGGWYEQYF. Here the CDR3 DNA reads TGTGCCAGCAGCGTAGGGGGCTGGTACGAGCAGTACTTC.

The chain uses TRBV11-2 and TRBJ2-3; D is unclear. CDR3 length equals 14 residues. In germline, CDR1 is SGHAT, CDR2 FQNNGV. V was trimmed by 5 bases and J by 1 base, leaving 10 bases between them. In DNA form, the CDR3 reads TGTGCCAGCAGCCCCAGACGTGGCACAGATACGCAGTATTTT. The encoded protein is CASSPRRGTDTQYF. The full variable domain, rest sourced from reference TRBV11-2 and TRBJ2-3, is EAGVAQSPRYKIIEKRQSVAFWCNPISGHATLYWYQQILGQGPKLLIQFQNNGVVDDSQLPKDRFSAERLKGVDSTLKIQPAKLEDSAVYLCASSPRRGTDTQYFGPGTRLTVL.

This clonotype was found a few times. The CDR3 protein is CSVGQARKNTEAFF. In nucleotides, the CDR3 is TGCAGCGTTGGGCAGGCCAGAAAGAACACTGAAGCTTTCTTT. The V and J genes are TRBV29-1 and TRBJ1-1; D gene unclear. Germline loops: CDR1 SQVTM, CDR2 ANQGSEA. The V end was cut by 4 bases, the J end by 1 base, with 13 bases between. The length of the CDR3 is 14 residues.

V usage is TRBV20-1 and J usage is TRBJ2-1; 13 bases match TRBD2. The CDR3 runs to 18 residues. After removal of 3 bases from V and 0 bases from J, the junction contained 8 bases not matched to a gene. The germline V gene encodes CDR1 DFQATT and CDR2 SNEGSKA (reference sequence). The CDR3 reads CSASPGLAGISSYNEQFF. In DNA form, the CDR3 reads TGCAGTGCTAGTCCGGGACTAGCGGGGATAAGCTCCTACAATGAGCAGTTCTTC.

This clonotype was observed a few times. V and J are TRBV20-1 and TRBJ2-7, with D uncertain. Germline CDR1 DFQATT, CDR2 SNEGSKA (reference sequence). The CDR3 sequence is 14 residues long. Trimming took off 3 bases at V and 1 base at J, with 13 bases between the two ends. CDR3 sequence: CSARGIVESYEQYF. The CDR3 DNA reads TGCAGTGCTAGGGGGATCGTTGAATCCTACGAGCAGTACTTC.